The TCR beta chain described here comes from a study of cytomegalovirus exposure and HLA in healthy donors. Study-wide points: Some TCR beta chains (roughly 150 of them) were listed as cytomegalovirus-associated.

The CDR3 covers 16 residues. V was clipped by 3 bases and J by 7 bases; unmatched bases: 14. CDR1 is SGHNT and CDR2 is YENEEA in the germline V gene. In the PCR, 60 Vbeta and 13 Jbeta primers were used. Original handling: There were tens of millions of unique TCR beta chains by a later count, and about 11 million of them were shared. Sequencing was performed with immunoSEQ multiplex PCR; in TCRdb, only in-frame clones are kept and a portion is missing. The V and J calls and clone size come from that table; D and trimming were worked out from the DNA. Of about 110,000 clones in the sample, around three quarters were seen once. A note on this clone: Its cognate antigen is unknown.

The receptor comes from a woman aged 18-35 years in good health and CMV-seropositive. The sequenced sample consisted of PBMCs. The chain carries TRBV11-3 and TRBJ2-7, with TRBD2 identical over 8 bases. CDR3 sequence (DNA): TGTGCCAGCAGCTTTAACGGAGCGGGAGATCCTGAGGAGCAGTACTTC. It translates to CASSFNGAGDPEEQYF.